The rows below give T cell receptor beta chains drawn from one sample of a study of vaccination and CD4 T cells after COVID-19. TCRdb called the PCR reads again in MiXCR, with one record for every CDR3 protein. The sample records 8,500 to 13,000 distinct CDR3 sequences, roughly a third being singletons. No antigen has been assigned to these receptors. The sequencing sample was made of CD4+ T cells from blood, cultured in vitro. These receptors were obtained from a human donor who had recovered from COVID-19. Each CDR3 is given with its conserved first and last residue. D genes are given only for firm matches.

>TRBV7-2|-
CASRPSTWGNLRAEAFF
>TRBV20-1|-
CSASGRSNTEAFF
>TRBV11-2|-
CASSLGGTKAQYF
>TRBV7-2|TRBD2
CASSWGREGQETQYF
>TRBV28|-
CASTSEVGSAEAFF
>TRBV7-9|-
CASSNWASYNEQFF
>TRBV5-6|-
CASSFGKSYGYTF
>TRBV20-1|-
CSAPDRLDEQYF
>TRBV20-1|-
CSARDPAGPGEQYF
>TRBV7-3|-
CASSSEGGTDTQYF
>TRBV28|-
CASRRPGGGETQYF
>TRBV27|-
CASSYHRASSYEQYF
>TRBV19|-
CASSGRVGYGYTF
>TRBV20-1|-
CSARAPPGAQVLANTEAFF
>TRBV7-3|-
CASSLKGDTLTDTQYF
>TRBV10-3|-
CAISSGRLNYGYTF
>TRBV7-2|-
CASSLMLRETVF
>TRBV6-5|TRBD2
CASSYSSSGTYYEQYF
>TRBV6-5|-
CASSSGVAYNEQFF
>TRBV5-6|-
CASSFQGLQPQHF
>TRBV11-3|-
CASSEDEATPQHF
>TRBV5-1|-
CVSSLELAGANVLTF
>TRBV20-1|-
CSARPISGADTQYF
>TRBV7-2|-
CASSLEVLSYEQYF
>TRBV7-9|TRBD2
CASSPSGTSFTDTQYF
>TRBV6-1|-
CASTSAIRGQFF
>TRBV20-1|-
CSARDPAGQATQYF
>TRBV7-7|-
CASSLARGTEAFF
>TRBV11-3|-
CASSLRRNGYTF
>TRBV23-1|-
CASSPTLRSDEQYF
>TRBV2|-
CASSEDMRDQETQYF
>TRBV5-1|-
CASSLGRGDEQFF
>TRBV6-1|-
CASSESLGSYEQYF
>TRBV11-3|-
CASSGGTEAFF
>TRBV7-2|-
CASSLLKGGWTEAFF
>TRBV28|-
CASTDVTEAFF
>TRBV20-1|TRBD2
CSAGLAGGSTDTQYF
>TRBV7-8|-
CASSFRESNTEAFF
>TRBV2|-
CASRGNSYEQYF
>TRBV6-2/TRBV6-3|TRBD1
CASNEGTGGRYEQYF
>TRBV6-2/TRBV6-3|TRBD2
CASRLAGGADTQYF
>TRBV28|-
CASSLLEGAIADTQYF